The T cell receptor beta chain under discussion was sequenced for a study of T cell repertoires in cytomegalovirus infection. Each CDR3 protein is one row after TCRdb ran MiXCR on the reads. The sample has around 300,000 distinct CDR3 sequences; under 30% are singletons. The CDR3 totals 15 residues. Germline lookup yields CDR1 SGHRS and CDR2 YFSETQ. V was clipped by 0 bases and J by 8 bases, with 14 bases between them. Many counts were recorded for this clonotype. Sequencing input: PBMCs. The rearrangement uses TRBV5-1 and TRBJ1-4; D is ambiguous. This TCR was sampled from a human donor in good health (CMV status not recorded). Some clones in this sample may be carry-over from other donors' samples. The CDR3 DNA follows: TGCGCCAGCAGCTTGGAGGGCAGCCCTAGGGAAAAACTGTTTTTT. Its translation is CASSLEGSPREKLFF.